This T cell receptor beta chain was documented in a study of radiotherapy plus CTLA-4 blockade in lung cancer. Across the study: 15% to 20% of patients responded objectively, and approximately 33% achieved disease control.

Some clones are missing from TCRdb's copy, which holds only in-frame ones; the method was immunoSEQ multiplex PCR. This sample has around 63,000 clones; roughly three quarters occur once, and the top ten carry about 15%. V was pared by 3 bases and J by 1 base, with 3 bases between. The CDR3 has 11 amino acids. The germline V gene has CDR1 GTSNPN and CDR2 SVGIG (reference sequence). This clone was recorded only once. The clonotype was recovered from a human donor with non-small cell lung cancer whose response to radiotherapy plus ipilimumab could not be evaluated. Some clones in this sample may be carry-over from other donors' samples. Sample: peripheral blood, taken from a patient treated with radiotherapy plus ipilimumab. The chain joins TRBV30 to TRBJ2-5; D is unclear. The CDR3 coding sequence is TGTGCCTGGAGCTCCCAAGAGACCCAGTACTTC. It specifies CAWSSQETQYF.